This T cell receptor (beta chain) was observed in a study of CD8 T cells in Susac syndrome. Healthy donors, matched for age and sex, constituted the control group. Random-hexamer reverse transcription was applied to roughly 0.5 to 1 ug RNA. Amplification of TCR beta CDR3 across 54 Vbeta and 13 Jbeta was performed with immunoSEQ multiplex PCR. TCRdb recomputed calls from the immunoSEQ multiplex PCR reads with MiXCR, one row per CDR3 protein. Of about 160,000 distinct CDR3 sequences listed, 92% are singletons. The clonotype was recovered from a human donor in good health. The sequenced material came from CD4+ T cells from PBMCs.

The CDR3 sequence is CASRVGGPYNEQFF. In DNA, the CDR3 is TGCGCCAGCAGGGTCGGGGGTCCCTACAATGAGCAGTTCTTC. This chain connects TRBV5-1 to TRBJ2-1; D might be TRBD2 (6 bases). CDR3 length: 14 residues. V shed 5 bases and J shed 2 bases, with 11 bases lying between them. Germline CDR1 is SGHRS and CDR2 is YFSETQ.